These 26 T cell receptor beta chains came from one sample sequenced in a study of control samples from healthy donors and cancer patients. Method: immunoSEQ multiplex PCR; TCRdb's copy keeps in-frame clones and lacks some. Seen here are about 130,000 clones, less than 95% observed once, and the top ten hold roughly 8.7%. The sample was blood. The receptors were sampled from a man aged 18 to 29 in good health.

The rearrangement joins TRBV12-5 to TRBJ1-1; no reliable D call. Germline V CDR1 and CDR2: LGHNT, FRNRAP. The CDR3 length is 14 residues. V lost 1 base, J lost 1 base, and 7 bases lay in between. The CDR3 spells CASGLDPTNTEAFF. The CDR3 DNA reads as TGTGCTAGTGGTTTGGACCCTACGAACACTGAAGCTTTCTTT.

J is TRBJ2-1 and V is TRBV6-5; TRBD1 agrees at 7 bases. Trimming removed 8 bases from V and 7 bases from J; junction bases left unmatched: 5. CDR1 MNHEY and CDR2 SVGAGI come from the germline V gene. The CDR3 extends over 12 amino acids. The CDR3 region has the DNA TGTGCCAGCTCGAGGGGGCGTAATGAGCAGTTCTTC. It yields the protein CASSRGRNEQFF.

This CDR3 is CASSTGRGGEQYF. In DNA, the CDR3 is TGTGCCAGTAGTACCGGCAGGGGCGGCGAGCAGTACTTC. This chain connects TRBV19 to TRBJ2-7; a weak D match, TRBD1 (6 bases). V was trimmed by 4 bases and J by 6 bases, leaving 13 bases between them. The CDR3 covers 13 residues. The germline CDR1 and CDR2 sequences are LNHDA and SQIVND (reference sequence).

The CDR3, as DNA: TGTGCCACCAGTGATCTATATAGGACAGTGTCTAATCAGCCCCAGCATTTT. It specifies CATSDLYRTVSNQPQHF. This sequence joins TRBV24-1 and TRBJ1-5; D might be TRBD1 (6 bases). Looked up from germline, CDR1 is KGHDR and CDR2 is SFDVKD. Trimming took 3 bases from V and 4 from J, leaving 18 bases between them. The length of the CDR3 is 17 residues.

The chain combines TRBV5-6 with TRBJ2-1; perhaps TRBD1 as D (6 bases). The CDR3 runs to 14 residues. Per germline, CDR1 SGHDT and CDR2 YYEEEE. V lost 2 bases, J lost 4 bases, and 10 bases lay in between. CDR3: CASSLIQGYNEQFF. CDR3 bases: TGTGCCAGCAGCTTAATACAGGGTTACAATGAGCAGTTCTTC. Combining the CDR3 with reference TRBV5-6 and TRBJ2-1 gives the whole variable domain DAGVTQSPTHLIKTRGQQVTLRCSPKSGHDTVSWYQQALGQGPQFIFQYYEEEERQRGNFPDRFSGHQFPNYSSELNVNALLLGDSALYLCASSLIQGYNEQFFGPGTRLTVL.

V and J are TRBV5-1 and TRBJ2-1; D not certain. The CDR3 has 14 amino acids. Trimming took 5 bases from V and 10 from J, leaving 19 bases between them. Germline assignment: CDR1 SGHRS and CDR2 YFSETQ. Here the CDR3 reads CASSRTGSAGEQFF. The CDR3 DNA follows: TGCGCCAGCAGTAGGACGGGCTCTGCTGGGGAGCAGTTCTTC.

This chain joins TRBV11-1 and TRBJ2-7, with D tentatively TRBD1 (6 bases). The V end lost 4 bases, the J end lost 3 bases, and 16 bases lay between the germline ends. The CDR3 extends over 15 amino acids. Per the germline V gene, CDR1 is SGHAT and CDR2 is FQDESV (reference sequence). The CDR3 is CASSSETGFFYEQYF. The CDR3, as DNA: TGTGCCAGCAGCTCCGAGACAGGTTTCTTCTACGAGCAGTACTTC.

CDR3 in DNA: TGTGCCAGCAGCATTACCGGGACACGTCGTCCGAACACCGGGGAGCTGTTTTTT. It codes for CASSITGTRRPNTGELFF. This chain connects TRBV11-2 to TRBJ2-2; TRBD1 might be the D (6 bases). Per germline, CDR1 SGHAT and CDR2 FQNNGV. This CDR3 comprises 18 residues. V was shortened by 5 bases and J by 0 bases, with 19 bases between the two germline ends.

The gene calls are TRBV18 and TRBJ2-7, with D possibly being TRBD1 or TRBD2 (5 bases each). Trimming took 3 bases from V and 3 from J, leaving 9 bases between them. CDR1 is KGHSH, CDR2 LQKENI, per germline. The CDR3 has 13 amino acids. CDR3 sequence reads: CASSPGRIYEQYF. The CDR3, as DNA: TGTGCCAGCTCACCGGGACGGATCTACGAGCAGTACTTC.

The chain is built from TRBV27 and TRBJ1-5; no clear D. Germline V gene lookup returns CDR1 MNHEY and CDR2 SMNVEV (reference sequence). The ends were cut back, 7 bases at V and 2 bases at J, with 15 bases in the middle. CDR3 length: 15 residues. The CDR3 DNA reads TGTGCCAGCACCAGGACGGCTCGGGGCAATCAGCCCCAGCATTTT. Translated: CASTRTARGNQPQHF.

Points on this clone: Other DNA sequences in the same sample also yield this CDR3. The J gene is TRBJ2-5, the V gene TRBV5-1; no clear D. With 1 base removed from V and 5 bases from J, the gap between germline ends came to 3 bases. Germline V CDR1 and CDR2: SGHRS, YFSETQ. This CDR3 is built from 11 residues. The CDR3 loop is CASSLRETQYF. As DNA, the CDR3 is TGCGCCAGCAGCTTGCGCGAGACCCAGTACTTC. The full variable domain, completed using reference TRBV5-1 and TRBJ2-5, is KAGVTQTPRYLIKTRGQQVTLSCSPISGHRSVSWYQQTPGQGLQFLFEYFSETQRNKGNFPGRFSGRQFSNSRSEMNVSTLELGDSALYLCASSLRETQYFGPGTRLLVL.

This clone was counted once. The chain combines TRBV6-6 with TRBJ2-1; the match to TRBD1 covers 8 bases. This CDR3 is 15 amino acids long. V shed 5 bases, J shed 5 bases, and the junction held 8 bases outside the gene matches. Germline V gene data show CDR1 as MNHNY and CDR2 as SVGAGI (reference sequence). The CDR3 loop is CASSQPDRGDNEQFF. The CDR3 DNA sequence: TGTGCCAGCAGTCAACCTGACAGGGGAGACAATGAGCAGTTCTTC.

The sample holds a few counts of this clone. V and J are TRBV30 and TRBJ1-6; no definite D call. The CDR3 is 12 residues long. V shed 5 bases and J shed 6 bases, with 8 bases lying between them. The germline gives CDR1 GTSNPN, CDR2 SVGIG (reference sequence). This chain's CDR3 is CAWGDVNSPLHF. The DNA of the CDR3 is TGTGCCTGGGGGGATGTTAATTCACCCCTCCACTTT.

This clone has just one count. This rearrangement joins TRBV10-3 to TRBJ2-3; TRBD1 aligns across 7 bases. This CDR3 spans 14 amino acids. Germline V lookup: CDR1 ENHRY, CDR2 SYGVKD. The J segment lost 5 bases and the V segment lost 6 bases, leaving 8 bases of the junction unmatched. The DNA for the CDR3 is TGTGCCATCAGAACAGGGGATTCAGGAGATACGCAGTATTTT. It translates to CAIRTGDSGDTQYF.

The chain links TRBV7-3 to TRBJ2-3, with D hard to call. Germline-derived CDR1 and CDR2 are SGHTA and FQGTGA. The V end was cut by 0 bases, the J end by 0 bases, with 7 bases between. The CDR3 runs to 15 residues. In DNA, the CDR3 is TGTGCCAGCAGCTTAACGTCCGTTAGCACAGATACGCAGTATTTT. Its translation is CASSLTSVSTDTQYF.

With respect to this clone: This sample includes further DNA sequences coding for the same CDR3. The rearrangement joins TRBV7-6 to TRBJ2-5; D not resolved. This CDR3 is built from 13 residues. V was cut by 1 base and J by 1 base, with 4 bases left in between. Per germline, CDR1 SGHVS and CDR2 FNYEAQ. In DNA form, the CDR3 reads TGTGCCAGCAGCTTAGGGTCCCAAGAGACCCAGTACTTC. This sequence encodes CASSLGSQETQYF.

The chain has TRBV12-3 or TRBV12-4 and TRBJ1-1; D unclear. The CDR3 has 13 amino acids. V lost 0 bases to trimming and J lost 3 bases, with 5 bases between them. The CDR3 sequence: CASSLAPDTEAFF. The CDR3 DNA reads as TGTGCCAGCAGTTTAGCCCCAGACACTGAAGCTTTCTTT.

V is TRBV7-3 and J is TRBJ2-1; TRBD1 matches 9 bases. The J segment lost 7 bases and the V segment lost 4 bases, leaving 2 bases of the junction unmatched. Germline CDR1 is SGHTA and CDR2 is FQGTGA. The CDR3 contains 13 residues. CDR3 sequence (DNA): TGTGCCAGCAGCTGGGACAGGGAGAATGAGCAGTTCTTC. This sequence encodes CASSWDRENEQFF.

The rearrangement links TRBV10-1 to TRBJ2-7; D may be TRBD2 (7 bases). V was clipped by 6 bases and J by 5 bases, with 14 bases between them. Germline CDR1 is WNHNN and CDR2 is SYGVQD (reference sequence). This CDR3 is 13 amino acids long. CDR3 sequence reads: CASSFTGRDEQYF. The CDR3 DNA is TGCGCCAGCAGCTTTACAGGGAGGGACGAGCAGTACTTC.

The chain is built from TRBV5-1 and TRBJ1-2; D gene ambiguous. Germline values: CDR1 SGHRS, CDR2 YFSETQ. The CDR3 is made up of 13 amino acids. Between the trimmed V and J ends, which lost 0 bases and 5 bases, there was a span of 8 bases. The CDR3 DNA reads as TGCGCCAGCAGCTTGGAACCGGATTATGGCTACACCTTC. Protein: CASSLEPDYGYTF.

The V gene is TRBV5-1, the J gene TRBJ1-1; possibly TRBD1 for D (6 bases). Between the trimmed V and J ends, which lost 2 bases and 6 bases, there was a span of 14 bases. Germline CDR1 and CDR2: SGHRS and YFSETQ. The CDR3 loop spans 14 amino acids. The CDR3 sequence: CASSLVSGEAEAFF. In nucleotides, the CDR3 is TGCGCCAGCAGCTTAGTCTCAGGGGAAGCTGAAGCTTTCTTT.

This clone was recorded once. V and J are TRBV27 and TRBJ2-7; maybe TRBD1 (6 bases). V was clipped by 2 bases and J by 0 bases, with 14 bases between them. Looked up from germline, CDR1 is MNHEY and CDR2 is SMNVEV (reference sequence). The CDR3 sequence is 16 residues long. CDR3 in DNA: TGTGCCAGCAGTTTACTACCCCAGGGGAGCTCCTACGAGCAGTACTTC. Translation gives CASSLLPQGSSYEQYF.

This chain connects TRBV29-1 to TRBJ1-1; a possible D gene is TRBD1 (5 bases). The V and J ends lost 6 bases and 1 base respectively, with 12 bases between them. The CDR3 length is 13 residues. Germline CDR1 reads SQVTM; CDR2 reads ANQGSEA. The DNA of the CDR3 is TGCAGCGTACTCGGGACTACGAACACTGAAGCTTTCTTT. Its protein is CSVLGTTNTEAFF.

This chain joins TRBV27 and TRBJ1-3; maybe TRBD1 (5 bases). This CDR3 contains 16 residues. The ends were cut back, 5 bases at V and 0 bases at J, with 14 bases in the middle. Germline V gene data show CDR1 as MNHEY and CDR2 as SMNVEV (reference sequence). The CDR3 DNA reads TGTGCCAGCAGTCCGGGGCTACCCTTCTCTGGAAACACCATATATTTT. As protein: CASSPGLPFSGNTIYF.

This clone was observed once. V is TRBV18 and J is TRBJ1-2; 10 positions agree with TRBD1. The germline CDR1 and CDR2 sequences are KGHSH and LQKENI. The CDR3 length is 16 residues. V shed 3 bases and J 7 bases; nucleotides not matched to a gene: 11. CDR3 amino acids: CASSPDLLTGGPGYTF. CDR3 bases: TGTGCCAGCTCACCCGACTTATTGACAGGGGGCCCTGGCTACACCTTC.

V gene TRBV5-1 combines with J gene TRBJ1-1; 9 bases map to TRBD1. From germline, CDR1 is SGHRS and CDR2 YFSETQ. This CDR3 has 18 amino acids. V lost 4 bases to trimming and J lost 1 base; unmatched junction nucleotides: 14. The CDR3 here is CASSPGWGQGIGNTEAFF. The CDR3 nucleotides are TGCGCCAGCAGCCCAGGGTGGGGACAGGGCATCGGGAACACTGAAGCTTTCTTT.